This T cell receptor (beta chain) is drawn from a study of identical twins. TCRdb processed the 5' RACE reads anew with MiXCR; each CDR3 protein has one entry. There are fewer than 250,000 distinct CDR3 sequences in the sample; roughly 7% occur only once, and 3.5% to 4% lies in the top ten. This clonotype was seen a few times. This CDR3 is built from 15 residues. V was shortened by 1 base and J by 4 bases, with 16 bases between the two germline ends. CDR1 DFQATT and CDR2 SNEGSKA come from the germline V gene (reference sequence). This same sample was also part of a study on yellow fever vaccine responses in identical twins. That study reports: Convergence reportedly seemed to mark part of the twins' vaccine T cell response, with personalization marking the rest.

The chain recombines TRBV20-1 with TRBJ2-5, with D tentatively TRBD2 (6 bases). This TCR was recovered from a woman younger than 30 in good health. The sequencing input was memory (CD45RO+) T cells sorted from blood. Here the CDR3 DNA reads TGCAGTGCTAGAGGGGGGGTCCTAAGAGGAGAGACCCAGTACTTC. Translated, it gives CSARGGVLRGETQYF.